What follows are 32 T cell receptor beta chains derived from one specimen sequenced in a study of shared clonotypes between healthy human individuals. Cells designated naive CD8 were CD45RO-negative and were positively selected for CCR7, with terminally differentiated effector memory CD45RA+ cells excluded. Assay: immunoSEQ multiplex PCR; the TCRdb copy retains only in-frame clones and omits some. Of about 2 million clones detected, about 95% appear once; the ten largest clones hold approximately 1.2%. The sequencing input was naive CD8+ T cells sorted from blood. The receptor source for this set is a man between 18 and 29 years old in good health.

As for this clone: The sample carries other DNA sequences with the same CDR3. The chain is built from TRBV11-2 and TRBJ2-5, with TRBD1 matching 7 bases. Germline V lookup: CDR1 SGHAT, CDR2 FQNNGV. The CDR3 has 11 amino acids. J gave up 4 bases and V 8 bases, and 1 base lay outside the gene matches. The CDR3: CASSGGETQYF. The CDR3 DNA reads TGTGCCAGCTCAGGGGGAGAGACCCAGTACTTC.

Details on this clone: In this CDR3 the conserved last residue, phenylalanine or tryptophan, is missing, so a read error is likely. The CDR3 loop reads CVSSPRPGIMNTEAFL. CDR3 coding DNA: TGTGTCAGCAGCCCACGACCGGGAATCATGAACACTGAAGCTTTCCTT. This rearrangement joins TRBV9 to TRBJ1-1; unclear D gene. This CDR3 contains 16 residues. Germline CDR1 and CDR2: SGDLS and YYNGEE.

The CDR3 DNA is TGTGCCAGCAGTGAAAAGGCCAGTTTGGGTCAGCCCCAGCATTTT. The encoded protein is CASSEKASLGQPQHF. V is TRBV2 and J is TRBJ1-5; no firm D call. The CDR3 runs 15 residues. The germline V gene encodes CDR1 SNHLY and CDR2 FYNNEI. V was trimmed by 2 bases and J by 6 bases, leaving 14 bases between them.

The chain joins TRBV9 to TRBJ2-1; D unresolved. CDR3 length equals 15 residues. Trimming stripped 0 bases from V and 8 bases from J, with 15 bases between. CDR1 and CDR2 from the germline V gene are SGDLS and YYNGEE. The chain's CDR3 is CASSVDGRPRDEQFF. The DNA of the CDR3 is TGTGCCAGCAGCGTAGACGGCAGGCCACGGGATGAGCAGTTCTTC.

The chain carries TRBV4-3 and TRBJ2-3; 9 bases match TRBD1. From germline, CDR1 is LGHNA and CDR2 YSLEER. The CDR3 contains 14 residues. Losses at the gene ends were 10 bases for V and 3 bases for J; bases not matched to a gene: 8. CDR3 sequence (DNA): TGCGCCACCTCCGGGACAGGGAGTACAGATACGCAGTATTTT. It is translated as CATSGTGSTDTQYF.

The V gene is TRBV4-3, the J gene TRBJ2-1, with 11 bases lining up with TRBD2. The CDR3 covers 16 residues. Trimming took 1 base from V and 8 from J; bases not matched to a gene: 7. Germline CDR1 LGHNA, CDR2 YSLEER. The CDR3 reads CASSQALAGAMDEQFF. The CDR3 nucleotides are TGCGCCAGCAGCCAAGCACTAGCGGGAGCGATGGATGAGCAGTTCTTC.

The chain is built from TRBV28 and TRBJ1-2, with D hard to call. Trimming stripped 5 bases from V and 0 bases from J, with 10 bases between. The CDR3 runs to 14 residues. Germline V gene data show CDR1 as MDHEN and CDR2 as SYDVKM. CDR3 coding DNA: TGTGCCAGCAGTCCCCCTACATCTAACTATGGCTACACCTTC. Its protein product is CASSPPTSNYGYTF.

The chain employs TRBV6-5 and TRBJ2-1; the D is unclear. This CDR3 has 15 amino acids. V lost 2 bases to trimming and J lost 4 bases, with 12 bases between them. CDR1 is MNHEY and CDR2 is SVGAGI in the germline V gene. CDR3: CASSYEIGPYNEQFF. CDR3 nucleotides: TGTGCCAGCAGTTACGAAATAGGGCCTTACAATGAGCAGTTCTTC.

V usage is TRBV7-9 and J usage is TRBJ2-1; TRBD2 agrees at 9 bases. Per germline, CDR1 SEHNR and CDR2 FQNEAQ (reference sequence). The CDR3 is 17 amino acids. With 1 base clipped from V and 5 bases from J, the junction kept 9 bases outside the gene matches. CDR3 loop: CASSLVPSGILHNEQFF. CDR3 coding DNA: TGTGCCAGCAGCTTAGTGCCTAGCGGGATTCTACACAATGAGCAGTTCTTC. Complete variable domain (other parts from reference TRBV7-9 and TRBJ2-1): DTGVSQNPRHKITKRGQNVTFRCDPISEHNRLYWYRQTLGQGPEFLTYFQNEAQLEKSRLLSDRFSAERPKGSFSTLEIQRTEQGDSAMYLCASSLVPSGILHNEQFFGPGTRLTVL.

CDR3 region: CASSPRQPSGNQPQHF. The CDR3 coding sequence is TGTGCCAGCAGTCCCCGACAGCCAAGTGGCAATCAGCCCCAGCATTTT. The chain employs TRBV27 and TRBJ1-5; perhaps TRBD1 as D (5 bases). The CDR3 totals 16 residues. Germline values: CDR1 MNHEY, CDR2 SMNVEV (reference sequence). The ends were cut back, 5 bases at V and 2 bases at J, with 16 bases in the middle.

The CDR3 nucleotides are TGTGCCAGCAGCTTCAACCCAAATTATAATTCACCCCTCCACTTT. It is translated as CASSFNPNYNSPLHF. The chain combines TRBV5-5 with TRBJ1-6; D call uncertain. The CDR3 totals 15 residues. Germline V CDR1 and CDR2: SGHKS, YYEKEE (reference sequence). V lost 2 bases to trimming and J lost 4 bases, with 10 bases between them.

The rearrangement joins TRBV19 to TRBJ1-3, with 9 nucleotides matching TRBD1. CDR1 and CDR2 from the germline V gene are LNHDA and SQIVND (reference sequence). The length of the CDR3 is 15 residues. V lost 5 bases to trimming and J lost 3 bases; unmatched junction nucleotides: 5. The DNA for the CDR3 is TGTGCCAGTAGTGTCGGGACAGGGAGTGGAAACACCATATATTTT. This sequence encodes CASSVGTGSGNTIYF.

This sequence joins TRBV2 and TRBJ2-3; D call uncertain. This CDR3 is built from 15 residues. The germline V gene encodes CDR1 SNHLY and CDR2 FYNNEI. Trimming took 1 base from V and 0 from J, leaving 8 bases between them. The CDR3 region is CASSEEAGSTDTQYF. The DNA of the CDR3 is TGTGCCAGCAGTGAAGAGGCAGGCAGCACAGATACGCAGTATTTT. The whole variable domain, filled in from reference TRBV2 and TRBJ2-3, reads EPEVTQTPSHQVTQMGQEVILRCVPISNHLYFYWYRQILGQKVEFLVSFYNNEISEKSEIFDDQFSVERPDGSNFTLKIRSTKLEDSAMYFCASSEEAGSTDTQYFGPGTRLTVL.

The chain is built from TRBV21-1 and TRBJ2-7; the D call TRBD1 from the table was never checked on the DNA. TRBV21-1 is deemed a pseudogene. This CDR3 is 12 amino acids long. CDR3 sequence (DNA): TGTGCCGGGGACAGGGGATTCCACGAGCAGTACTTC. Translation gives CAGDRGFHEQYF.

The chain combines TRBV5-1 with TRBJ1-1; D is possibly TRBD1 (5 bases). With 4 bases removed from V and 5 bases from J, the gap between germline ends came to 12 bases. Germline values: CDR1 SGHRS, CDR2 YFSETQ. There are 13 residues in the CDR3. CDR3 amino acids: CASSRGTGTEAFF. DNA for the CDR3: TGCGCCAGCAGCCGCGGGACGGGAACTGAAGCTTTCTTT.

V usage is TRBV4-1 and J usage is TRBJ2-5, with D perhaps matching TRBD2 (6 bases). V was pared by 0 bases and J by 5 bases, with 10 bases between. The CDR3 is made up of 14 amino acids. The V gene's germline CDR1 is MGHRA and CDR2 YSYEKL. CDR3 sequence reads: CASSQDGGTETQYF. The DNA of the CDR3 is TGCGCCAGCAGCCAAGATGGGGGGACGGAGACCCAGTACTTC.

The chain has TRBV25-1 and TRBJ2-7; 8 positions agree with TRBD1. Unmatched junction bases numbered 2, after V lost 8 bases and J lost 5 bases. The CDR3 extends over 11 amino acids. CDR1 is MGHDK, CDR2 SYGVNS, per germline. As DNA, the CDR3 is TGTGCCAGCGGACAGGGCCACGAGCAGTACTTC. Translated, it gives CASGQGHEQYF.

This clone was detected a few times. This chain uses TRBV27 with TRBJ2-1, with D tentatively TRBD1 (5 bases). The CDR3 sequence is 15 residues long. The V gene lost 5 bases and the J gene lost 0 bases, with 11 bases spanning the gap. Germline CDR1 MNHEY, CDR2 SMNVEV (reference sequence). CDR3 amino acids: CASSQDMSSYNEQFF. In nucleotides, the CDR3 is TGTGCCAGCAGTCAGGACATGAGCTCCTACAATGAGCAGTTCTTC.

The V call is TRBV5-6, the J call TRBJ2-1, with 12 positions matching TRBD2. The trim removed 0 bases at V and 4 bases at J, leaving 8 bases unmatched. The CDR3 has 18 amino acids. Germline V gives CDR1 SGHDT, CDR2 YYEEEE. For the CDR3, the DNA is TGTGCCAGCAGCTTGGCGGCTAGCGGGGGGGAGAGATACAATGAGCAGTTCTTC. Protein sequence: CASSLAASGGERYNEQFF.

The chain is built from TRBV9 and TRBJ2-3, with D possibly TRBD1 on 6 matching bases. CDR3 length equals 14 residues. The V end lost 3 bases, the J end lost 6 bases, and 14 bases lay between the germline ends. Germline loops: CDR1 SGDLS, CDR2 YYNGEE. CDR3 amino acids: CASSAYRDQDTQYF. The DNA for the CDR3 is TGTGCCAGCAGCGCATACAGGGATCAGGATACGCAGTATTTT.

CDR3 amino acids: CASSEEVMAAARNSPLHF. For the CDR3, the DNA is TGTGCCAGCAGTGAAGAAGTAATGGCCGCCGCCCGTAATTCACCCCTCCACTTT. The chain carries TRBV6-1 and TRBJ1-6; D unresolved. V was shortened by 1 base and J by 6 bases, with 19 bases between the two germline ends. The CDR3 covers 18 residues. The germline V gene encodes CDR1 MNHNS and CDR2 SASEGT.

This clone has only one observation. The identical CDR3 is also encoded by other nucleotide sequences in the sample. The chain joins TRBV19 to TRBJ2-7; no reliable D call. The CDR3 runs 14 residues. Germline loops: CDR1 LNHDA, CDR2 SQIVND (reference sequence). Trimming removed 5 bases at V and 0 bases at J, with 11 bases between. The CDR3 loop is CASSGGLSSYEQYF. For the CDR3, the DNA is TGTGCCAGTAGTGGTGGCTTAAGCTCCTACGAGCAGTACTTC.

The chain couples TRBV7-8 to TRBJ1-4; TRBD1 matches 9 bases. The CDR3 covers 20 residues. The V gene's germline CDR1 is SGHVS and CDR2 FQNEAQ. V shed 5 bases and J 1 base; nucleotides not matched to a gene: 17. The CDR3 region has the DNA TGTGCCAGCAGCCCCCCCTCCCGGGACAGGGCTGGCGTAACTAATGAAAAACTGTTTTTT. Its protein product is CASSPPSRDRAGVTNEKLFF.

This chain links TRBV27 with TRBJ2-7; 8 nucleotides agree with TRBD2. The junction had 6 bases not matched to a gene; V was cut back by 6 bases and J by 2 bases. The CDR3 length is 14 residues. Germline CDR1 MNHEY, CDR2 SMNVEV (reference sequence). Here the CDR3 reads CASRHSGGPYEQYF. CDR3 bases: TGTGCCAGCAGGCATTCGGGGGGGCCCTACGAGCAGTACTTC.

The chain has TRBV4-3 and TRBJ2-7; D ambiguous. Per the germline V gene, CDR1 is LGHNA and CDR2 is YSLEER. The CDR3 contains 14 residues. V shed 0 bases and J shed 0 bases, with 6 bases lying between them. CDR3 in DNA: TGCGCCAGCAGCCAAGAGATCAGCTCCTACGAGCAGTACTTC. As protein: CASSQEISSYEQYF.

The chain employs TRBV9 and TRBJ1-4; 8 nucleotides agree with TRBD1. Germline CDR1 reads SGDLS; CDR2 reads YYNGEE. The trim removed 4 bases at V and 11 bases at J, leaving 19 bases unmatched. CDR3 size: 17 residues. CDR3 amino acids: CASSPTPPGQAFSKLFF. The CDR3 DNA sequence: TGTGCCAGCAGCCCAACACCACCGGGACAGGCATTTAGCAAACTGTTTTTT.

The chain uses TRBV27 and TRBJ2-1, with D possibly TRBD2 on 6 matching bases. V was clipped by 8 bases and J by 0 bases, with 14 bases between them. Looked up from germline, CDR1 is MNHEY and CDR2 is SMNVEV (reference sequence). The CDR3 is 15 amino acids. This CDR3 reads CASGWDSSSYNEQFF. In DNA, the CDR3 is TGTGCCAGCGGCTGGGACTCGAGCTCCTACAATGAGCAGTTCTTC.

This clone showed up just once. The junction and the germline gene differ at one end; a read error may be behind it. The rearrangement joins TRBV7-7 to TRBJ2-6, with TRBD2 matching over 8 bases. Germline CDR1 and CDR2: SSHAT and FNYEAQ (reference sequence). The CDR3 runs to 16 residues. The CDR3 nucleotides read TGTGCTAGCAGCCCCGGCGGGGGGCTTGGGGCCAACGTCCTGACTTTC. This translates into CASSPGGGLGANVLTF.

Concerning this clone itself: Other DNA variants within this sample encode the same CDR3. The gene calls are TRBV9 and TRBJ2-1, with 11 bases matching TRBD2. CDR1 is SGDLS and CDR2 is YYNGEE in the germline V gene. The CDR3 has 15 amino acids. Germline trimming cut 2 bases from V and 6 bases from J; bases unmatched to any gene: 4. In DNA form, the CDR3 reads TGTGCCAGCAGCGTGGGACTAGCGGAGTTCAATGAGCAGTTCTTC. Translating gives CASSVGLAEFNEQFF. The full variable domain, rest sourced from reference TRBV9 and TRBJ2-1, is DSGVTQTPKHLITATGQRVTLRCSPRSGDLSVYWYQQSLDQGLQFLIQYYNGEERAKGNILERFSAQQFPDLHSELNLSSLELGDSALYFCASSVGLAEFNEQFFGPGTRLTVL.

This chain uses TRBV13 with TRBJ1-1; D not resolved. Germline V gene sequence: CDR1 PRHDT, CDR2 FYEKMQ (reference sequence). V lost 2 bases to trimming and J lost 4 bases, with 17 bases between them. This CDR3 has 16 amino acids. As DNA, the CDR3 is TGTGCCAGCAGCTTATATGAAGGGTCGTCGGGCACTGAAGCTTTCTTT. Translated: CASSLYEGSSGTEAFF.

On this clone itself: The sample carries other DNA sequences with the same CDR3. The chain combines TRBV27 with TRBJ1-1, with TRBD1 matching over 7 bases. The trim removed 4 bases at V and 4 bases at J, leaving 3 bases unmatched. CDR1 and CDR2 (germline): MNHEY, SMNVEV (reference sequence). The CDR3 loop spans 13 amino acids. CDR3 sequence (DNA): TGTGCCAGCAGTTCAACAGGGGTCACTGAAGCTTTCTTT. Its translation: CASSSTGVTEAFF.

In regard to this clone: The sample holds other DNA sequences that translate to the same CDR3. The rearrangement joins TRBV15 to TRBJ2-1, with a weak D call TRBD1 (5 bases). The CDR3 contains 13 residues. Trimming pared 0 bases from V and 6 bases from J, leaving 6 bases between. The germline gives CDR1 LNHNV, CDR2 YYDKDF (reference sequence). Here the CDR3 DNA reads TGTGCCACCAGCAGAGATAGGGGCAATGAGCAGTTCTTC. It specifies CATSRDRGNEQFF.